A single T cell receptor beta chain is shown here with its context. The specificity of this receptor is unknown. Base qualities are not at hand, and no much larger clone is one base apart. These data come from a study of blood T cell repertoires in COVID-19 (dated by TCRdb to 2020 to 2021). Notes on the research overall: The collaborator samples originated in the United States, Italy and Spain and spanned the acute and convalescent phases of COVID-19. The material from the prospective study consisted of cDNA or gDNA derived from T cells, B-cell-depleted T cells, or PBMCs. Subjects who had been exposed to COVID-19, were actively infected with it, or had recovered from it provided the deeply sampled blood TCRbeta repertoires that made up the dataset. A freely available public database, intended as a resource for researchers studying the immune response to SARS-CoV-2, is where the repertoires were released. The samples were drawn from two sources: the first 160 participants of the ongoing ImmuneRACE study, and 950 to 1,500 subjects contributed by 6 global collaborators. Sample metadata almost always included a de-identified subject ID, COVID-19 status, age in years and sex. Where available, HLA class I and class II types were obtained from metadata supplied by the sample provider rather than from assay-based typing. Here is what the overall study found, with its caveats: Clinical and demographic metadata were provided uncurated, with the amount varying by source and participant.

TCRbeta CDR3 regions were amplified from genomic DNA using the immunoSEQ Assay, a bias-controlled multiplex PCR. On the authors' methods: The number of nucleated cells in each sample was estimated from the amplification of reference gene primers within the assay. To quantify the absolute abundance of each unique TCRbeta CDR3 rearrangement, sequence reads were collapsed and filtered. For each sample, productive Simpson clonality was calculated by taking the square root of Simpson's diversity index across productive rearrangements. TCRdb retrieved this table from immuneACCESS and kept in-frame rearrangements only. Not all clones are present; in checked studies, unresolved V genes account for under half, and no reason is known for the remainder. Clonal size and the V and J genes are those of that table, whereas D and trimming came from the DNA. This sample has 100,000 to 150,000 clones in its table, and around 89% of those were observed once. The ten largest clonotypes hold 10% of the sample.

Trimming removed 2 bases from V and 6 bases from J, leaving 4 bases between the germline ends. From the cysteine through the phenylalanine, the CDR3 covers 11 amino acids. Of the read, only the CDR3 DNA is kept; its 33 bases are in frame from base 1. According to the germline V gene, CDR1 reads SGHDN and CDR2 reads FVKESK. Whole blood was collected in K2EDTA tubes by collaborating institutions according to the institutions' own protocols. For TCRbeta analysis, collaborator samples were shipped as frozen whole blood, as isolated PBMCs, or as DNA extracted from either sample type. The source material was peripheral blood. The receptor comes from a man aged 50 to 60 with acute or convalescent COVID-19. The chain joins TRBV14 to TRBJ1-1; the D gene lacks a confident call. The CDR3 here reads CASSQTSEAFF. The DNA sequence is given as TGTGCCAGCAGCCAAACTTCTGAAGCTTTCTTT.